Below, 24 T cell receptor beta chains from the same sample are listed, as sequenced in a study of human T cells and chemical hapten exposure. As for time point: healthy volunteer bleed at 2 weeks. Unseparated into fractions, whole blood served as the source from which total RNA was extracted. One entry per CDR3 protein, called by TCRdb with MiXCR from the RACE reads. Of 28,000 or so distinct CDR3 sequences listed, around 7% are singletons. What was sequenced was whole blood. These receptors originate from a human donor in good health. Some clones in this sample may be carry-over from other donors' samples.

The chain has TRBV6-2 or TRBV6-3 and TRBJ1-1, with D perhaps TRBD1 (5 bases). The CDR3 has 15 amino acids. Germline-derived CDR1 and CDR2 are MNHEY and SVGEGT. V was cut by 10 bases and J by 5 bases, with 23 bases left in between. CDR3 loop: CANSQTGTSVTEAFF. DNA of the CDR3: TGTGCCAATTCCCAAACCGGGACTTCTGTAACTGAAGCTTTCTTT.

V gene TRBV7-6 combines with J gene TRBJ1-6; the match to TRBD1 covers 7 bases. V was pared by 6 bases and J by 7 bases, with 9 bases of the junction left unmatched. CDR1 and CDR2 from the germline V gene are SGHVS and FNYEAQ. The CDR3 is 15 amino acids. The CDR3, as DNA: TGTGCCAGCAGTAGCCGACAGGGCGGGAATTCACCCCTCCACTTT. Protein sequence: CASSSRQGGNSPLHF.

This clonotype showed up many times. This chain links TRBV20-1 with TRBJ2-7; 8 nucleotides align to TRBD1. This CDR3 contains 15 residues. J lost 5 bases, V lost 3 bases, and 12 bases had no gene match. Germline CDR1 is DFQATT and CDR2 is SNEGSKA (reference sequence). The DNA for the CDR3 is TGCAGTGCTAGTTTAGGACAGGGTGGTTCGGACGAGCAGTACTTC. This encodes CSASLGQGGSDEQYF.

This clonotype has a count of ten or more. DNA of the CDR3: TGTGCCAGCAGGCGCCAGGGGGGAGGCTACGAGCAGTACTTC. This translates into CASRRQGGGYEQYF. The J gene is TRBJ2-7, the V gene TRBV6-6; a weak D match, TRBD1 (7 bases). The CDR3 runs 14 residues. Germline V gives CDR1 MNHNY, CDR2 SVGAGI (reference sequence). With 6 bases removed from V and 3 bases from J, the gap between germline ends came to 15 bases.

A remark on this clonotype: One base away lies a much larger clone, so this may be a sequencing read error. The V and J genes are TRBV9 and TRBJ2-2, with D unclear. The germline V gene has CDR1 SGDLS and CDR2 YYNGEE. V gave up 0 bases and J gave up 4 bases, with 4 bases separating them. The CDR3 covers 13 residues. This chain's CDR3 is CASSVGSTGELFF. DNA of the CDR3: TGTGCCAGCAGCGTAGGTTCCACCGGGGAGCTGTTTTTT. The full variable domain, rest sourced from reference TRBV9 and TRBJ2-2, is DSGVTQTPKHLITATGQRVTLRCSPRSGDLSVYWYQQSLDQGLQFLIQYYNGEERAKGNILERFSAQQFPDLHSELNLSSLELGDSALYFCASSVGSTGELFFGEGSRLTVL.

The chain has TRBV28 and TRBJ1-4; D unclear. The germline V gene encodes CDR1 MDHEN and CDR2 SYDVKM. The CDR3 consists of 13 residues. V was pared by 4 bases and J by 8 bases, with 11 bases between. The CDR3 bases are TGTGCCAGCAGTTCCTTCGTCCGGGAAAAACTGTTTTTT. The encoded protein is CASSSFVREKLFF.

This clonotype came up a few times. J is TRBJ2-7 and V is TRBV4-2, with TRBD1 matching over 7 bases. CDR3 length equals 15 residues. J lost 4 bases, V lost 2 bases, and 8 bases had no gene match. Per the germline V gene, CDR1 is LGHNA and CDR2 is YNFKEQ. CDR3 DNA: TGTGCCAGCAGCCAAAATACAGGGGACGGATACGAGCAGTACTTC. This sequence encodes CASSQNTGDGYEQYF.

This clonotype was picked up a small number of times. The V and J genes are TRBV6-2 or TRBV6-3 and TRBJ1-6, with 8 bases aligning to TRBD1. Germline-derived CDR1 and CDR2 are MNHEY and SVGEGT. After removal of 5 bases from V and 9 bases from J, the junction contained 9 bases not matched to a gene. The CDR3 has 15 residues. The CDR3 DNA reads TGTGCCAGCAGTCCAACCGGACAGGGCAGTTCACCCCTCCACTTT. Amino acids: CASSPTGQGSSPLHF.

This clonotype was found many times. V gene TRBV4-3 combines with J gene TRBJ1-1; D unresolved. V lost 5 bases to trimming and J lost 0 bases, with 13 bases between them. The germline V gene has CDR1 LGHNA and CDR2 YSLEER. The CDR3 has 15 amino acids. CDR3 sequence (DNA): TGCGCCAGCAGCGCCCAGAGCCACCTGAACACTGAAGCTTTCTTT. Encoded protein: CASSAQSHLNTEAFF.

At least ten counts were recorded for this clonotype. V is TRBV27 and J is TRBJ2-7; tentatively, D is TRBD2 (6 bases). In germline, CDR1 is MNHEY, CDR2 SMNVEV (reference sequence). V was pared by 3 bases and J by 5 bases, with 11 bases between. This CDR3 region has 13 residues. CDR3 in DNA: TGTGCCAGCAGTTTCCTCGGGGGAGACGAGCAGTACTTC. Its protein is CASSFLGGDEQYF.

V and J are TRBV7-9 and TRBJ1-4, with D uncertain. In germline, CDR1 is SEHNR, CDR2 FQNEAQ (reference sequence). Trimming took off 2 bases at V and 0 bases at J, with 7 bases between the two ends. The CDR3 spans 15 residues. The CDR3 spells CASSLWAATNEKLFF. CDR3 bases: TGTGCCAGCAGCTTATGGGCAGCAACTAATGAAAAACTGTTTTTT.

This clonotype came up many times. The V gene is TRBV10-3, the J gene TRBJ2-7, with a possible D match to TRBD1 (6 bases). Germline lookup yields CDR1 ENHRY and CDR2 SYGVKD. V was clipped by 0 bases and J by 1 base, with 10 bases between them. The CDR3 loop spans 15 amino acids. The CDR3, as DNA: TGTGCCATCAGTGAGTCGGACAGATCGTCCTACGAGCAGTACTTC. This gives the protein CAISESDRSSYEQYF.

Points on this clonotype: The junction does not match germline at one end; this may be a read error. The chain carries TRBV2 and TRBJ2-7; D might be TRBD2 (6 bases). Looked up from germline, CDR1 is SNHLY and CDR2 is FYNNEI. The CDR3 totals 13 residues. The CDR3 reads CASSERGGGEASF. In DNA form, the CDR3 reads TGTGCCAGCAGTGAAAGGGGTGGCGGGGAGGCTTCCTTC.

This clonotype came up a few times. In DNA, the CDR3 is TGCAGTGCTAGTATAACTAGCGGAGTCACAGATACGCAGTATTTT. Translation gives CSASITSGVTDTQYF. The V gene is TRBV20-1, the J gene TRBJ2-3; 8 nucleotides agree with TRBD2. J was trimmed by 2 bases and V by 3 bases; bases with no gene match: 7. The CDR3 is 15 residues long. The germline CDR1 and CDR2 sequences are DFQATT and SNEGSKA (reference sequence).

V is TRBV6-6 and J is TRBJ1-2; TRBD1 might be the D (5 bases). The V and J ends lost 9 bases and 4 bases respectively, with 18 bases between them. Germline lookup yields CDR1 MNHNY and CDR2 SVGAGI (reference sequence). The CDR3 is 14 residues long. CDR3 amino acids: CASSYPGARYGYTF. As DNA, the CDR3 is TGTGCCAGTTCCTACCCTGGGGCCCGCTATGGCTACACCTTC.

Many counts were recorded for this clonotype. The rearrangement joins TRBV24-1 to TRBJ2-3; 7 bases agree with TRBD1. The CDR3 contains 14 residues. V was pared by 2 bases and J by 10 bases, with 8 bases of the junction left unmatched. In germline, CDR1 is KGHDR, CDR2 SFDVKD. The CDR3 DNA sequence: TGTGCCACCAGTGATTCGGACAGGCCATTTGCGCAGTATTTT. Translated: CATSDSDRPFAQYF.

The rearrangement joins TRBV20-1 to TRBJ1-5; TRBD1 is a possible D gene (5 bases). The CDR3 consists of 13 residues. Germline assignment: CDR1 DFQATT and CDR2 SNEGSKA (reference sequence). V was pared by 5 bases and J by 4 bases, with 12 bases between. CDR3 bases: TGCAGTGCTCGGGGACTTAGGAATCAGCCCCAGCATTTT. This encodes CSARGLRNQPQHF.

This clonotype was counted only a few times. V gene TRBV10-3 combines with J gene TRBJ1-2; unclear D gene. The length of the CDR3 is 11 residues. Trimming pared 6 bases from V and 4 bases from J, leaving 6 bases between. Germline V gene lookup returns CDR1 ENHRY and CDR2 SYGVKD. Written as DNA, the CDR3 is TGTGCCATCAGCGACGGCTATGGCTACACCTTC. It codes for CAISDGYGYTF.

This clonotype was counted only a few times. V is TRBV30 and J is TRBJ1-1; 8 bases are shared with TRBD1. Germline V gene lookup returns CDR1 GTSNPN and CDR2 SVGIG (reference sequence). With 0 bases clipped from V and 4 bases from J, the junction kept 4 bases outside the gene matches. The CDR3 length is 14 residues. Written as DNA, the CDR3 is TGTGCCTGGAGTGTGCAGGGGGCGACCACTGAAGCTTTCTTT. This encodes CAWSVQGATTEAFF.

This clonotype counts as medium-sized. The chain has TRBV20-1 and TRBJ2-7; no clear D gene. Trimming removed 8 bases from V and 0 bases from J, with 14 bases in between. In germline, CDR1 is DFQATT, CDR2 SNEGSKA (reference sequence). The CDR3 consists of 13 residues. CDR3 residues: CSSLHGISYEQYF. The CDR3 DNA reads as TGCAGTTCCTTGCATGGGATCTCCTACGAGCAGTACTTC.

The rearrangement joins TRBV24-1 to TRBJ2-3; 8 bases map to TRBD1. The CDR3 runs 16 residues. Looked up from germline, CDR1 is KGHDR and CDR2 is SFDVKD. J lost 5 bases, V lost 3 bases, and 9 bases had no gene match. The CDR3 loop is CATSDEDRDSGDTQYF. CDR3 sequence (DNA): TGTGCCACCAGTGATGAGGACAGGGATTCAGGAGATACGCAGTATTTT.

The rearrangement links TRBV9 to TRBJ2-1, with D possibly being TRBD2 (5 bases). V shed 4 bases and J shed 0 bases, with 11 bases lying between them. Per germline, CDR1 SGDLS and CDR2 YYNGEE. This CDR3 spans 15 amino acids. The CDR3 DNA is TGTGCCAGCAGCACAAGCGGTAGCTCCTACAATGAGCAGTTCTTC. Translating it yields CASSTSGSSYNEQFF.

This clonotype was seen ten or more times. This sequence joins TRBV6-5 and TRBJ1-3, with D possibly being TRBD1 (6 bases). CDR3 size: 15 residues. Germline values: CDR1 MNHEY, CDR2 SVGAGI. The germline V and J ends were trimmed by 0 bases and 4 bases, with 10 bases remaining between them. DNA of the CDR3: TGTGCCAGCAGTTACTCCAGGGGATGGGGAAACACCATATATTTT. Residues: CASSYSRGWGNTIYF.

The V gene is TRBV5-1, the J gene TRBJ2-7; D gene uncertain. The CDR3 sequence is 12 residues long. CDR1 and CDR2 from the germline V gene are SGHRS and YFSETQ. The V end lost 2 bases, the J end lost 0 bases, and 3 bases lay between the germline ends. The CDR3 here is CASSFNSYEQYF. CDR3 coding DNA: TGCGCCAGCAGCTTCAACTCCTACGAGCAGTACTTC.